Reported below is one T cell receptor beta chain. Antigen unknown. Each cDNA molecule carried a unique molecular identifier. TCRdb re-called the 5' RACE reads through MiXCR, storing one row per CDR3 protein. The table includes tens of thousands of distinct CDR3 sequences, 9.5% to 13% detected once. These data originate in a study of early T cells in non-severe SARS-CoV-2 infection. This CDR3 is 15 amino acids long. Germline CDR1 is LNHNV and CDR2 is YYDKDF (reference sequence). V was pared by 5 bases and J by 6 bases, with 20 bases between. Study conclusions and caveats: VDJdb matching skewed toward anti-spike CD8 responses, missing private and CD4 specificities.

The sample consisted of whole blood, taken at baseline. The chain uses TRBV15 and TRBJ2-7; no definite D call. The TCR originated in an adult who was a healthcare worker with PCR-confirmed SARS-CoV-2 infection or an uninfected control (not recorded which). In DNA, the CDR3 is TGTGCCACCAGCGCAAGGTCTTCGGGTTTCCGCGAGCAGTACTTC. This gives the protein CATSARSSGFREQYF.